The clone carrying this T cell receptor beta chain was seen at least ten times. Its antigen is unknown. This entry is derived from a study of early T cells in non-severe SARS-CoV-2 infection. The TCR library protocol attached unique molecular identifiers to the individual cDNA molecules. A single record per CDR3 protein comes from TCRdb applying MiXCR to the 5' RACE reads. The sample has about 80,000 distinct CDR3 sequences, around 12% seen once. Study results and caveats: Matching against VDJdb likely underestimated virus-specific expansions, favoring anti-spike CD8.

This CDR3 spans 13 amino acids. V was cut by 1 base and J by 4 bases, with 7 bases left in between. Germline V gives CDR1 KGHSH, CDR2 LQKENI. The sequence derives from an adult who was a healthcare worker with PCR-confirmed SARS-CoV-2 infection or an uninfected control (not recorded which). The chain is built from TRBV18 and TRBJ2-5; D remains unclear. Material: whole blood. The CDR3 protein is CASSPRLLETQYF. The CDR3 DNA sequence: TGTGCCAGCTCACCACGACTTTTAGAGACCCAGTACTTC.